This TCR beta chain originates from a study of human T cells and chemical hapten exposure. Time point of the sample: patch test 1, 2 weeks after DPC sensitization. Documented treatment: therapeutic diphenylcyclopropenone sensitization with weekly scalp DPC. Total RNA was isolated from unfractionated whole blood. Within the library, unique molecular identifiers were attached to each individual cDNA molecule. Under the authors' procedure: With a range of 23,224 to 690,600, the median per sample was 95,638 TCRs. TCRdb processed the RACE reads anew with MiXCR; each CDR3 protein has one entry. These V and J calls are TCRdb output, not the study's own analysis. This sample has 150,000 to 200,000 distinct CDR3 sequences, with about 14% found just once. The CDR3 covers 12 residues. CDR1 and CDR2 from the germline V gene are SEHNR and FQNEAQ (reference sequence). V lost 1 base and J lost 7, with 2 bases in between.

The source is a woman aged 25-40 years with alopecia areata. Some clones in this sample may be carry-over from other donors' samples. The chain uses TRBV7-9 and TRBJ1-6, with D hard to call. The sample here was whole blood, taken in connection with sensitization to the hapten diphenylcyclopropenone (DPC). The CDR3 reads CASSLGNSPLHF. Here the CDR3 DNA reads TGTGCCAGCAGCTTAGGGAATTCACCCCTCCACTTT. The full variable domain, its missing parts supplied by reference TRBV7-9 and TRBJ1-6, is DTGVSQNPRHKITKRGQNVTFRCDPISEHNRLYWYRQTLGQGPEFLTYFQNEAQLEKSRLLSDRFSAERPKGSFSTLEIQRTEQGDSAMYLCASSLGNSPLHFGNGTRLTVT.